Below, 20 T cell receptor beta chains from the same sample are listed, as sequenced in a study of cytomegalovirus exposure and HLA in healthy donors. 60 Vbeta and 13 Jbeta primers were used in PCR. The table came from immunoSEQ multiplex PCR; TCRdb's copy has only in-frame clones and leaves some out. The data show approximately 97,000 clones, around 78% seen once. Sequencing was done on a sample of PBMCs. Receptors originate from a middle-aged man in good health and CMV-seronegative.

The chain joins TRBV6-5 to TRBJ2-6; D ambiguous. The CDR3 runs 16 residues. The germline V gene encodes CDR1 MNHEY and CDR2 SVGAGI. Trimming pared 4 bases from V and 2 bases from J, leaving 12 bases between. The CDR3 spells CASSLPASPGANVLTF. The CDR3, as DNA: TGTGCCAGCAGTTTGCCAGCGAGTCCTGGGGCCAACGTCCTGACTTTC.

The rearrangement uses TRBV7-8 and TRBJ1-2; tentative D call: TRBD1 (6 bases). With 3 bases removed from V and 4 bases from J, the gap between germline ends came to 12 bases. The CDR3 contains 14 residues. Per the germline V gene, CDR1 is SGHVS and CDR2 is FQNEAQ. CDR3 sequence reads: CASSFEVRGYGYTF. CDR3 in DNA: TGTGCCAGCAGCTTTGAGGTCAGGGGCTATGGCTACACCTTC.

The chain joins TRBV7-2 to TRBJ1-2; D gene ambiguous. The CDR3 is 14 amino acids. Deletions cut 1 base from V and 4 bases from J, with 10 bases between. CDR1 SGHTA and CDR2 FQGNSA come from the germline V gene. The CDR3 region is CASSLERLSYGYTF. The DNA of the CDR3 is TGTGCCAGCAGCTTAGAGAGACTCAGCTATGGCTACACCTTC.

As to this clone: Additional DNA sequences in this sample encode the identical CDR3. V gene TRBV27 combines with J gene TRBJ1-2, with 9 bases matching TRBD1. This CDR3 contains 13 residues. J was trimmed by 5 bases and V by 5 bases; bases with no gene match: 3. Germline V gene data show CDR1 as MNHEY and CDR2 as SMNVEV (reference sequence). CDR3: CASSLGTGYGYTF. The CDR3 region has the DNA TGTGCCAGCAGTCTCGGGACAGGGTATGGCTACACCTTC.

The chain has TRBV9 and TRBJ1-2; 9 bases align to TRBD1. CDR3 length: 16 residues. Losses at the gene ends were 4 bases for V and 8 bases for J; bases not matched to a gene: 15. CDR1 and CDR2 (germline): SGDLS, YYNGEE. CDR3 sequence reads: CASSRPQYRGPGGYTF. The CDR3 DNA reads as TGTGCCAGCAGCCGACCCCAGTACAGGGGGCCGGGGGGCTACACCTTC.

The V call is TRBV18, the J call TRBJ1-1; no definite D call. V was shortened by 2 bases and J by 2 bases, with 6 bases between the two germline ends. The CDR3 has 13 amino acids. CDR1 is KGHSH and CDR2 is LQKENI in the germline V gene. The CDR3 DNA sequence: TGTGCCAGCTCACCAACTACTAACACTGAAGCTTTCTTT. Amino acids: CASSPTTNTEAFF.

This chain uses TRBV5-1 with TRBJ2-5; TRBD2 agrees at 10 bases. V shed 2 bases, J shed 3 bases, and the junction held 16 bases outside the gene matches. CDR1 is SGHRS, CDR2 YFSETQ, per germline. This CDR3 is built from 19 residues. This CDR3 reads CASSFGLTSGGAGEETQYF. The DNA for the CDR3 is TGCGCCAGCAGCTTTGGTCTTACGAGCGGGGGGGCCGGGGAAGAGACCCAGTACTTC.

J is TRBJ1-2 and V is TRBV15; 8 bases agree with TRBD1. Germline V gives CDR1 LNHNV, CDR2 YYDKDF (reference sequence). Trimming cost V 0 bases and J 8 bases; bases outside gene matches: 5. This CDR3 region has 14 residues. CDR3 coding DNA: TGTGCCACCAGCAGAGATAGGACAGGGCCGGGCTACACCTTC. The encoded protein is CATSRDRTGPGYTF.

Note on this clone: One end of the junction varies from germline; a read error may be responsible. The chain combines TRBV9 with TRBJ1-2; D is possibly TRBD1 (6 bases). Per germline, CDR1 SGDLS and CDR2 YYNGEE. The CDR3 length is 15 residues. CDR3 sequence: CASSAIPQGNYVYTF. The CDR3 nucleotides read TGTGCCAGCAGCGCCATACCACAGGGAAACTATGTCTACACCTTC.

This chain joins TRBV5-4 and TRBJ1-2; TRBD1 agrees at 8 bases. V trimming: 9 bases; J trimming: 6 bases; junction bases outside the gene matches: 16. The CDR3 covers 15 residues. Germline V CDR1 and CDR2: SGHNT, YYREEE (reference sequence). The CDR3 nucleotides are TGTGCCACCACCTGGCAGGGGGCGATATCGGATGGCTACACCTTC. It codes for CATTWQGAISDGYTF.

The chain joins TRBV27 to TRBJ2-7, with D tentatively TRBD1 (5 bases). The CDR3 totals 12 residues. The V and J ends lost 2 bases and 3 bases respectively, with 5 bases between them. CDR1 MNHEY and CDR2 SMNVEV come from the germline V gene (reference sequence). This CDR3 is CASSLQGYEQYF. As DNA, the CDR3 is TGTGCCAGCAGTTTACAGGGCTACGAGCAGTACTTC.

The CDR3 nucleotides are TGTGCCAGCAGCTCGATGACAGCTCTAACGCACACTGAAGCTTTCTTT. This codes for CASSSMTALTHTEAFF. The gene calls are TRBV5-6 and TRBJ1-1; D is perhaps TRBD1 (5 bases). The germline V and J ends were trimmed by 3 bases and 3 bases, with 18 bases remaining between them. CDR1 is SGHDT and CDR2 is YYEEEE in the germline V gene. The CDR3 is made up of 16 amino acids.

The chain carries TRBV30 and TRBJ2-2, with 11 bases matching TRBD1. CDR1 and CDR2 (germline): GTSNPN, SVGIG (reference sequence). V shed 3 bases, J shed 7 bases, and the junction held 4 bases outside the gene matches. The CDR3 extends over 14 amino acids. The CDR3 nucleotides read TGTGCCTGGAGAGGACAGGGGGCTGGCGGGGAGCTGTTTTTT. This codes for CAWRGQGAGGELFF. The full variable domain, rest sourced from reference TRBV30 and TRBJ2-2, is SQTIHQWPATLVQPVGSPLSLECTVEGTSNPNLYWYRQAAGRGLQLLFYSVGIGQISSEVPQNLSASRPQDRQFILSSKKLLLSDSGFYLCAWRGQGAGGELFFGEGSRLTVL.

V gene TRBV6-1 combines with J gene TRBJ2-7; D possibly corresponds to TRBD2 (6 bases). CDR3 length equals 11 residues. Trimming removed 10 bases from V and 3 bases from J, with 10 bases in between. The germline gives CDR1 MNHNS, CDR2 SASEGT. This CDR3 is CATSEGYEQYF. CDR3 nucleotide sequence: TGTGCCACCTCGGAGGGCTACGAGCAGTACTTC.

The genes are TRBV11-2 and TRBJ1-6; D is possibly TRBD1 (6 bases). The CDR3 has 16 residues. V gave up 5 bases and J gave up 7 bases, with 18 bases separating them. Germline CDR1 SGHAT, CDR2 FQNNGV. The CDR3 DNA follows: TGTGCCAGCAGCCCTCGGACAGACTTGGGAAATTCACCCCTCCACTTT. Protein product: CASSPRTDLGNSPLHF.

The V gene is TRBV9, the J gene TRBJ2-1; 9 bases agree with TRBD2. V lost 0 bases and J lost 8; bases outside the gene matches: 6. CDR3 length: 15 residues. CDR1 SGDLS and CDR2 YYNGEE come from the germline V gene. The CDR3 DNA reads as TGTGCCAGCAGCGTAGGCCTAGCGGGGATAGATGAGCAGTTCTTC. This codes for CASSVGLAGIDEQFF.

The gene calls are TRBV5-1 and TRBJ1-1; D gene unclear. This CDR3 is built from 16 residues. Trimming shortened V by 0 bases and J by 1 base, and 13 bases separated the two germline ends. The germline V gene encodes CDR1 SGHRS and CDR2 YFSETQ. The DNA for the CDR3 is TGCGCCAGCAGCTTGGGACGACTTATAGGGAACACTGAAGCTTTCTTT. This encodes CASSLGRLIGNTEAFF.

This clone was seen a handful of times. In DNA form, the CDR3 reads TGTGCCAGCAGCTTAGATGACAATCCTAATCAGCCCCAGCATTTT. It translates to CASSLDDNPNQPQHF. The genes are TRBV7-9 and TRBJ1-5; D call uncertain. The CDR3 has 15 residues. Trimming removed 1 base at V and 4 bases at J, with 11 bases between. Germline lookup yields CDR1 SEHNR and CDR2 FQNEAQ (reference sequence).

This sequence joins TRBV15 and TRBJ2-1; 9 bases agree with TRBD1. The CDR3 is made up of 14 amino acids. J gave up 5 bases and V 9 bases, and 8 bases lay outside the gene matches. Germline V gene data show CDR1 as LNHNV and CDR2 as YYDKDF (reference sequence). CDR3 coding DNA: TGTGCCACAGCCCGGGACAGGGTTAACAATGAGCAGTTCTTC. Amino acids: CATARDRVNNEQFF.

The J gene is TRBJ2-3, the V gene TRBV7-9; weak D call: TRBD1 (6 bases). This CDR3 has 17 amino acids. CDR1 and CDR2 (germline): SEHNR, FQNEAQ (reference sequence). Deletions cut 0 bases from V and 0 bases from J, with 13 bases between. The chain's CDR3 is CASSLALTGPSTDTQYF. The CDR3 DNA follows: TGTGCCAGCAGCTTAGCGCTAACAGGGCCTAGCACAGATACGCAGTATTTT.